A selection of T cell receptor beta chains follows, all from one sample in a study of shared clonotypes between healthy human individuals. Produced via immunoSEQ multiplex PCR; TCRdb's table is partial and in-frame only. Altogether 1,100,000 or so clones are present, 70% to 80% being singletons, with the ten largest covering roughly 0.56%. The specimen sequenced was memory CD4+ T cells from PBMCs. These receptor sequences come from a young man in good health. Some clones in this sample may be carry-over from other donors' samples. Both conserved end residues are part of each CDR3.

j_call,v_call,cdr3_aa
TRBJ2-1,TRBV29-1,CSETSSYNEQFF
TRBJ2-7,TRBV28,CASTLLGGGYEQYF
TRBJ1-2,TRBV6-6,CASSWGRGGDGYTF
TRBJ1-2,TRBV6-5,CASLGGAASGYTF
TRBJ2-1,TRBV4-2,CASSQDPVAGSSYNEQFF
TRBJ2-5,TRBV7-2,CASSFPGEETQYF
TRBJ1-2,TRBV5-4,CASSRPGDGYTF
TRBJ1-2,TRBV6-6,CASSYFRGNYGYTF
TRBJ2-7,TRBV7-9,CASSHRDGPFNEQYF
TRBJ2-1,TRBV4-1,CASSQVVRSGAYNEQFF
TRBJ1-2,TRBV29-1,CSVLLRDRAHGYTF
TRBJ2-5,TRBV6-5,CASRSTRGAGETQYF
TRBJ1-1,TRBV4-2,CASSQGGDRIDTEAFF
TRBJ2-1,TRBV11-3,CASSAGQGAYNEQFF
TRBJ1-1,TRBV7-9,CASSLDVGGRKLNTEAFF
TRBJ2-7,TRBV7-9,CASSSPGTSYDEQYF
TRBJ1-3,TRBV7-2,CASTVQGGNTIYF